This T cell receptor gamma chain was identified during a study of gammadelta T cells in human blood. About this clone: Its antigen is currently unknown. Since a far larger clone is one base different, this is likely a read error. The same CDR3 arises from other DNA sequences in this sample as well.

The CDR3 has 16 amino acids. V gave up 0 bases and J gave up 13 bases; unmatched junction bases: 9. CDR1 and CDR2 (germline): GITISATS, ISYDGTV (reference sequence). Overall study results and limits: Microbial exposure appeared to drive polyclonal γδ T cell expansion after birth.

TCRdb reanalyzed the RT-PCR reads using CATT. The table lists roughly 140 gamma-chain clones, roughly 9.8% of them singletons. V usage is TRGV9 and J usage is TRGJP. This clonotype originated in a human donor. The sequenced material came from Vgamma9Vdelta2 gamma-delta T cells from adult blood. The DNA for the CDR3 is TGTGCCTTGTGGGAGGTGCACGCGTTAGGCAAAAAAATCAAGGTATTT. This translates into CALWEVHALGKKIKVF.